This TCR beta chain was captured by sequencing in a study of T cells in Graves' hyperthyroidism and ophthalmopathy. The source material, RNA transcripts, was used to amplify TCR beta CDR3 regions. The HTBI primer set drove a first-round RT-PCR of the TCR CDR3. TCRdb re-derived calls from the multiplex PCR reads in MiXCR, one entry per CDR3 protein. The table shows around 530,000 distinct CDR3 sequences, with over 15% occurring only once. This clonotype was counted ten times or more. PBMCs stemmed from 8.5 to 10 ml fresh peripheral blood. The CDR3 totals 13 residues. Trimming left V 3 bases short and J 3 bases short, with 9 bases between. Per the germline V gene, CDR1 is GTSNPN and CDR2 is SVGIG (reference sequence).

This TCR came from a woman aged 18-29 years with Graves' ophthalmopathy. V gene TRBV30 combines with J gene TRBJ1-5, with D perhaps matching TRBD1 (5 bases). Sequencing was carried out using blood. This CDR3 reads CAWRGRTNQPQHF. The DNA of the CDR3 is TGTGCCTGGAGGGGACGGACCAATCAGCCCCAGCATTTT.